Reported below is one TCR beta chain. Its specificity is unknown. The data originate from a study of T cell repertoires in cytomegalovirus infection. Study details: An indication of both CMV infection and matching HLA type came from public TCR beta signatures. Whole-study results and caveats: Based on cumulative public TCR beta family frequency, carriers of CMV plus the relevant HLA were identified. HLA-C-restricted TCR beta clonotypes specific for CMV led the ex vivo response.

TCRdb ran MiXCR on the reads and lists one entry per CDR3 protein. The data contain 100,000 or so distinct CDR3 sequences, around 32% of them singletons. This TCR was recovered from a human donor in good health (CMV status not recorded). Some clones in this sample may be carry-over from other donors' samples. Material: CD8+ T cells from cultured PBMCs, obtained from culture after CMV antigen stimulation.

Here the CDR3 reads CASSLRPTSRENDEQFF. CDR3 DNA: TGTGCCAGCAGCCTGCGCCCGACTAGCCGGGAGAACGATGAGCAGTTCTTC. The genes are TRBV7-6 and TRBJ2-1, with 7 bases identical to TRBD2. The CDR3 is made up of 17 amino acids. CDR1 SGHVS and CDR2 FNYEAQ come from the germline V gene. Germline trimming cut 5 bases from V and 8 bases from J; bases unmatched to any gene: 18.